The next 31 T cell receptor beta chains were all read from a single sample in a study of CD8+ T cells in alopecia areata (dated by TCRdb to the late 2010s). Library generation was performed with the immunoSEQ multiplex PCR assay. RNA was extracted from all samples and reverse transcribed into cDNA, which served as template for TCR sequencing. As stored in TCRdb, this immuneACCESS dataset retains in-frame rearrangements with V and J assigned. A fraction of the clones does not appear; measured against another copy, unresolved V genes explain less than half of the discrepancy, and the remainder lacks a known reason. This sample contains under 20,000 clones, none of which is a singleton. In total, the top ten clones hold roughly 31% of the sample. Pooled mouse cutaneous lymph node cells were stained for CD4, CD8alpha, NKG2D, NKG2ACE and other markers and were then sorted on a BD Influx. The sequenced sample consisted of CD8+ T cells sorted from a lymph node. The receptors were sampled from a C3H/HeJ mouse with alopecia areata. The haplotype of this strain at the MHC is H2-k.

This clone came up many times. Each gene name is a mouse one. The CDR3 end is not reached by the read, which stops 4 residues before it; the germline J gene fills it in. The V call is TRBV16, the J call TRBJ2-7, with 12 bases lining up with TRBD2. This CDR3 has 13 residues. Germline values: CDR1 SGHSA, CDR2 FRNQAP. This chain's CDR3 is CASRLGGLDEQYF. Partial CDR3 DNA: TGTGCAAGCCGACTGGGGGGGCTGGAT.

There are many counts of this clone. Gene names follow the mouse nomenclature. Read coverage stops 4 residues before the CDR3 terminus; the germline J gene supplies the remainder. The gene calls are TRBV13-3 and TRBJ1-4; 8 bases match TRBD1. Trimming cost V 1 base and J 4 bases; bases outside gene matches: 3. The CDR3 consists of 15 residues. Germline CDR1 NNHDY, CDR2 SYVADS. The chain's CDR3 is CASSDSGGVNERLFF. CDR3 DNA, as far as it was read: TGTGCCAGCAGTGATTCAGGGGGCGTCAACGAA.

Notes on this clone: Germline and genes: mouse. The DNA ends 4 residues before the CDR3 does, and the rest of the CDR3 is filled in from the germline J gene. The J gene is TRBJ2-5, the V gene TRBV13-1, with a tentative D call TRBD2 (5 bases). Germline CDR1 is NSHNY and CDR2 is SYGAGN. The CDR3 totals 13 residues. Incomplete CDR3 DNA: TGTGCCAGCAGTGATGTGGGGAAAGAC. Protein: CASSDVGKD. The CDR3 reads in full as CASSDVGKDTQYF.

This clone has a count of ten or more. Gene names follow the mouse nomenclature. Read coverage stops 4 residues before the CDR3 terminus; the germline J gene supplies the remainder. The V and J genes are TRBV1 and TRBJ2-7; TRBD1 might be the D (5 bases). Trimming removed 5 bases at V and 3 bases at J, with 11 bases between. The germline CDR1 and CDR2 sequences are NSQYPW and LRSPGD (reference sequence). This CDR3 has 13 amino acids. CDR3 DNA (partial): TGCACCTGCAGTAGTGGACAAAACTAT. Protein: CTCSSGQNY. The whole CDR3 protein is CTCSSGQNYEQYF. The whole variable domain, filled in from reference TRBV1 and TRBJ2-7, reads VTLLEQNPRWRLVPRGQAVNLRCILKNSQYPWMSWYQQDLQKQLQWLFTLRSPGDKEVKSLPGADYLATRVTDTELRLQVANMSQGRTLYCTCSSGQNYEQYFGPGTRLTVL.

This clone was observed a handful of times. Each gene name is a mouse one. The read is 4 residues too short to cover the CDR3 end, so that end is filled in from the germline J gene. The chain couples TRBV1 to TRBJ2-1; 9 bases map to TRBD1. The trim removed 2 bases at V and 3 bases at J, leaving 2 bases unmatched. CDR1 is NSQYPW and CDR2 is LRSPGD in the germline V gene (reference sequence). The CDR3 runs 15 residues. CDR3: CTCSAKTGGYAEQFF. CDR3 DNA (partial): TGCACCTGCAGTGCAAAGACAGGGGGCTATGCT.

On this clone itself: Mouse gene names apply. The read finishes 4 residues shy of the CDR3 end, and the germline J gene is used to complete it. The chain employs TRBV17 and TRBJ2-7, with TRBD1 matching over 7 bases. CDR1 MNHDT and CDR2 YYDKIL come from the germline V gene. J gave up 0 bases and V 0 bases, and 5 bases lay outside the gene matches. The CDR3 sequence is 16 residues long. The CDR3 protein is CASSRDPGQSSYEQYF. The covered CDR3 bases are TGTGCTAGCAGTAGAGATCCGGGACAGAGCTCCTAT.

This clone was seen ten or more times. Mouse gene names and germline throughout. CDR3 in amino acids: CAGGTGGGDYTF. The sequenced part of the CDR3 DNA is TGTGCCGGGGGGACAGGGGGCGGC. V is TRBV13-3 and J is TRBJ1-2; 12 bases line up with TRBD1. The read is 4 residues too short to cover the CDR3 end, so that end is filled in from the germline J gene. The CDR3 extends over 12 amino acids. The germline CDR1 and CDR2 sequences are NNHDY and SYVADS.

This clone was seen repeatedly, ten times or more. Mouse gene names apply. With the read ending 4 residues before the CDR3 end, the germline J gene is used to fill in that end. The gene calls are TRBV19 and TRBJ2-7; perhaps TRBD1 as D (5 bases). Germline CDR1 and CDR2: FNHDT and SITEND (reference sequence). V dropped 0 bases and J dropped 0 bases, with 10 bases sitting between them. The CDR3 is 15 residues long. CDR3 DNA (partial): TGTGCCAGCAGTATAGAGGGGAGGAGCTCCTAT. Translating gives CASSIEGRSSY. From start to end, the CDR3 is CASSIEGRSSYEQYF. Supplemented by reference TRBV19 and TRBJ2-7, the full variable domain reads GGIITQTPKFLIGQEGQKLTLKCQQNFNHDTMYWYRQDSGKGLRLIYYSITENDLQKGDLSEGYDASREKKSSFSLTVTSAQKNEMAVFLCASSIEGRSSYEQYFGPGTRLTVL.

This clone appeared many times. Gene names and germline refer to mouse. The observed sequence ends 4 residues before the CDR3 terminus, with the missing tail filled in from the germline J gene. The chain employs TRBV1 and TRBJ2-7, with 9 bases lining up with TRBD2. The CDR3 length is 15 residues. Germline V gene sequence: CDR1 NSQYPW, CDR2 LRSPGD (reference sequence). CDR3 region: CTCSANMLGGNEQYF. The part of the CDR3 DNA that was read is TGCACCTGCAGTGCTAATATGCTGGGGGGGAAT.

On this clone: The germline and genes are mouse ones. The read gets to within 4 residues of the CDR3 end, and the germline J gene fills in the rest. V gene TRBV19 combines with J gene TRBJ2-5; 8 nucleotides line up with TRBD2. From germline, CDR1 is FNHDT and CDR2 SITEND (reference sequence). The CDR3 is 14 residues long. The sequenced part of the CDR3 DNA is TGTGCCAGCAGTATTGGGGGGGGTCCAGAC. Residues: CASSIGGGPD. The CDR3 reads in full as CASSIGGGPDTQYF.

Comments on this clone: The listed genes are named as in mouse. The read terminates 4 residues ahead of where the CDR3 ends, so the germline J gene completes it. The chain uses TRBV19 and TRBJ2-4; no clear D. V was trimmed by 3 bases and J by 1 base, leaving 3 bases between them. This CDR3 has 12 residues. Germline lookup yields CDR1 FNHDT and CDR2 SITEND (reference sequence). The covered CDR3 bases are TGTGCCAGCAGTAGGGGTCAAAAC. Encoded protein: CASSRGQN. The whole CDR3 protein is CASSRGQNTLYF.

This clone appeared many times. Gene names are the mouse ones. The CDR3 end lies 4 residues beyond the end of the read and is filled in from the germline J gene. The genes are TRBV1 and TRBJ1-1, with 10 bases identical to TRBD1. V shed 4 bases, J shed 4 bases, and the junction held 3 bases outside the gene matches. Looked up from germline, CDR1 is NSQYPW and CDR2 is LRSPGD (reference sequence). This CDR3 has 14 amino acids. The CDR3 spells CTCSETGGFTEVFF. The covered CDR3 bases are TGCACCTGCAGTGAGACAGGGGGCTTCACA. Supplemented by reference TRBV1 and TRBJ1-1, the full variable domain reads VTLLEQNPRWRLVPRGQAVNLRCILKNSQYPWMSWYQQDLQKQLQWLFTLRSPGDKEVKSLPGADYLATRVTDTELRLQVANMSQGRTLYCTCSETGGFTEVFFGKGTRLTVV.

This clone has ten or more counts. Gene names denote mouse genes. The sequenced fragment ends 4 residues before the CDR3 boundary, so the rest is inferred from the germline J gene. This rearrangement joins TRBV1 to TRBJ1-1; D gene unclear. V lost 0 bases to trimming and J lost 3 bases, with 5 bases between them. Germline V gives CDR1 NSQYPW, CDR2 LRSPGD (reference sequence). The CDR3 covers 13 residues. CDR3 DNA (partial): TGCACCTGCAGTGCAGATGGGGACACA. The encoded protein is CTCSADGDT. The full CDR3 is CTCSADGDTEVFF.

This clone was seen a few times. Genes and germline come from the mouse. The CDR3 protein is CAWTLDWGSSYEQYF. CDR3 DNA (partial): TGTGCCTGGACCCTGGACTGGGGGAGCTCCTAT. The chain couples TRBV31 to TRBJ2-7; 10 nucleotides line up with TRBD2. The read comes to an end 4 residues before the CDR3 does, leaving the germline J gene to fill in the end. The junction had 6 bases not matched to a gene; V was cut back by 4 bases and J by 0 bases. From germline, CDR1 is GKSSPN and CDR2 SITVG. This CDR3 is 15 amino acids long. The variable domain in full, with the rest retrieved from reference TRBV31 and TRBJ2-7, is AQTIHQWPVAEIKAVGSPLSLGCTIKGKSSPNLYWYWQATGGTLQQLFYSITVGQVESVVQLNLSASRPKDDQFILSTEKLLLSHSGFYLCAWTLDWGSSYEQYFGPGTRLTVL.

As for this clone: Mouse germline and gene names are used. With the read ending 4 residues before the CDR3 end, the germline J gene is used to fill in that end. The gene calls are TRBV19 and TRBJ1-1; no clear D gene. This CDR3 spans 14 amino acids. The V gene lost 4 bases and the J gene lost 0 bases, with 10 bases spanning the gap. CDR1 and CDR2 (germline): FNHDT, SITEND (reference sequence). The sequenced part of the CDR3 DNA is TGTGCCAGCAGTCCCACGCAGCCAAACACA. This codes for CASSPTQPNT. The CDR3 in its entirety is CASSPTQPNTEVFF.

As regards this clone: Mouse gene names apply. The read finishes 4 residues shy of the CDR3 end, and the germline J gene is used to complete it. This chain joins TRBV16 and TRBJ2-1; 9 nucleotides match TRBD1. This CDR3 region has 14 residues. The V segment lost 5 bases and the J segment 3 bases; nucleotides outside the gene matches: 2. Germline V gives CDR1 SGHSA, CDR2 FRNQAP. CDR3 in amino acids: CASSQGQGYAEQFF. Partial CDR3 DNA: TGTGCAAGCAGCCAGGGACAGGGCTATGCT.

This clone was seen many times. Genes and germline are mouse. The read ends 4 residues early relative to the CDR3; the germline J gene fills the gap. The chain combines TRBV1 with TRBJ1-1, with a possible D match to TRBD1 (6 bases). CDR1 is NSQYPW and CDR2 is LRSPGD in the germline V gene (reference sequence). The CDR3 is 17 amino acids. V lost 1 base, J lost 1 base, and 16 bases lay in between. The CDR3 here is CTCSAVSVGRGNTEVFF. The CDR3 bases that were read are TGCACCTGCAGTGCAGTATCAGTGGGCAGGGGAAACACA.

Of note for this clone: Any gene name here is a mouse gene name. The read comes to an end 4 residues before the CDR3 does, leaving the germline J gene to fill in the end. The chain links TRBV19 to TRBJ2-7; 11 bases line up with TRBD1. Per the germline V gene, CDR1 is FNHDT and CDR2 is SITEND (reference sequence). This CDR3 spans 15 amino acids. CDR3 DNA, as far as it was read: TGTGCCAGCAGGGACAGGGGGCCCTTCGCATAT. It is translated as CASRDRGPFAY. The entire CDR3 is CASRDRGPFAYEQYF. The full variable domain, with the rest looked up from reference TRBV19 and TRBJ2-7, is GGIITQTPKFLIGQEGQKLTLKCQQNFNHDTMYWYRQDSGKGLRLIYYSITENDLQKGDLSEGYDASREKKSSFSLTVTSAQKNEMAVFLCASRDRGPFAYEQYFGPGTRLTVL.

The sample holds a few counts of this clone. Mouse gene names apply. The CDR3 goes on 4 residues after the read ends, and that part is filled in from the germline J gene. The rearrangement joins TRBV13-2 to TRBJ2-7; D is possibly TRBD2 (7 bases). Germline CDR1 NNHNN, CDR2 SYGAGS (reference sequence). The CDR3 is 14 residues long. The CDR3 spells CASGDGLGAYEQYF. CDR3 DNA, as far as it was read: TGTGCCAGCGGTGATGGCCTGGGGGCATAT.

This clone showed up many times. Genes and germline are mouse. The read ends 4 residues early relative to the CDR3; the germline J gene fills the gap. The rearrangement uses TRBV13-3 and TRBJ2-1; D is undetermined. V lost 1 base to trimming and J lost 1 base, with 6 bases between them. The CDR3 length is 14 residues. Germline CDR1 and CDR2: NNHDY and SYVADS. Incomplete CDR3 DNA: TGTGCCAGCAGTGATTACAAAAACTATGCT. Translating it yields CASSDYKNYA. The entire CDR3 is CASSDYKNYAEQFF.

Of note for this clone: The gene symbols are mouse symbols. The sequence runs out 4 residues before the end of the CDR3; the remainder is reconstructed from the germline J gene. V gene TRBV13-3 combines with J gene TRBJ2-4; D not certain. CDR3 length: 15 residues. Germline CDR1 reads NNHDY; CDR2 reads SYVADS. The ends were cut back, 2 bases at V and 0 bases at J, with 10 bases in the middle. CDR3 protein: CASSETKESQNTLYF. The CDR3 DNA, read in part, is TGTGCCAGCAGTGAAACAAAAGAGAGTCAAAAC.

As concerns this clone: The genes and germline here are from mouse. The observed sequence ends 4 residues before the CDR3 terminus, with the missing tail filled in from the germline J gene. The chain recombines TRBV1 with TRBJ1-1; D is perhaps TRBD1 (5 bases). Trimming took 3 bases from V and 0 from J, leaving 8 bases between them. Germline lookup yields CDR1 NSQYPW and CDR2 LRSPGD (reference sequence). The CDR3 is 14 amino acids. The CDR3 DNA, read in part, is TGCACCTGCAGTGCCGGACATGCAAACACA. Amino acid sequence: CTCSAGHANT. The entire CDR3 protein is CTCSAGHANTEVFF.

Of note for this clone: Gene names are the mouse ones. Sequencing ends 4 residues short of the CDR3 end; the germline J gene provides the rest. The chain uses TRBV17 and TRBJ1-4; 9 nucleotides align to TRBD1. In germline, CDR1 is MNHDT, CDR2 YYDKIL. This CDR3 spans 17 amino acids. With V trimmed by 0 bases and J by 4 bases, 6 bases remained unmatched. CDR3: CASSRDLRTGVNERLFF. The covered CDR3 bases are TGTGCTAGCAGTAGAGATCTCCGGACAGGGGTCAACGAA.

The table lists this clone with many counts. These gene names are mouse names. The CDR3 extends 4 residues past the end of the read, so its final part is completed from the germline J gene. The chain is built from TRBV1 and TRBJ1-1, with D tentatively TRBD1 (5 bases). The germline V gene encodes CDR1 NSQYPW and CDR2 LRSPGD (reference sequence). V lost 0 bases and J 0 bases, leaving 11 bases between the germline ends. The CDR3 extends over 16 amino acids. CDR3: CTCSAEVGGTNTEVFF. The CDR3 bases that were read are TGCACCTGCAGTGCAGAAGTGGGGGGAACAAACACA.

A remark on this clone: These gene names are mouse names. Read sequence stops 4 residues before the CDR3 end, and the germline J gene provides the missing end. The rearrangement uses TRBV31 and TRBJ1-1; D is unclear. The germline V and J ends were trimmed by 2 bases and 1 base, with 5 bases remaining between them. CDR3 size: 12 residues. CDR1 is GKSSPN, CDR2 SITVG, per germline. The CDR3 region is CAWSYINTEVFF. The sequenced CDR3 bases are TGTGCCTGGAGTTACATAAACACA. The full variable domain, in which reference TRBV31 and TRBJ1-1 provide the parts outside the CDR3, is AQTIHQWPVAEIKAVGSPLSLGCTIKGKSSPNLYWYWQATGGTLQQLFYSITVGQVESVVQLNLSASRPKDDQFILSTEKLLLSHSGFYLCAWSYINTEVFFGKGTRLTVV.

This clone came up many times. Any gene name here is a mouse gene name. The read finishes 4 residues shy of the CDR3 end, and the germline J gene is used to complete it. This chain connects TRBV13-1 to TRBJ2-3; tentatively, D is TRBD1 (5 bases). CDR3 size: 13 residues. Germline-derived CDR1 and CDR2 are NSHNY and SYGAGN. CDR3 region: CASSGQGEETLYF. The CDR3 bases that were read are TGTGCCAGCAGTGGGCAGGGCGAAGAA.

This clone was counted many times. The TCRdb protein and the DNA translation do not line up at residue 11; the protein shown here was made by translating the DNA. Germline and genes: mouse. The CDR3 end is not reached by the read, which stops 3 residues before it; the germline J gene fills it in. V and J are TRBV19 and TRBJ1-6; 8 bases are shared with TRBD1. TRBJ1-6 is filed as an ORF, its function uncertain. V was pared by 5 bases and J by 5 bases, with 3 bases of the junction left unmatched. The CDR3 contains 14 residues. Germline lookup yields CDR1 FNHDT and CDR2 SITEND (reference sequence). CDR3 region: CASRDREDNSPLYF. The sequenced part of the CDR3 DNA is TGTGCCAGCAGGGACAGGGAAGATAATTCGCCC.

Turning to this clone: Gene names refer to mouse genes. The DNA ends 4 residues before the CDR3 does, and the rest of the CDR3 is filled in from the germline J gene. The genes are TRBV13-1 and TRBJ2-7; no clear D. The germline V and J ends were trimmed by 4 bases and 3 bases, with 5 bases remaining between them. In germline, CDR1 is NSHNY, CDR2 SYGAGN. The CDR3 covers 11 residues. Partial CDR3 DNA: TGTGCCAGCAGTTTCAACTAT. It yields the protein CASSFNY. The full CDR3 sequence reads CASSFNYEQYF.

This clone was observed many times. Gene labels here are mouse ones. The CDR3 end is not reached by the read, which stops 4 residues before it; the germline J gene fills it in. The genes are TRBV19 and TRBJ1-1; 11 bases fit TRBD1. The junction had 4 bases not matched to a gene; V was cut back by 3 bases and J by 3 bases. The CDR3 runs 15 residues. The V gene's germline CDR1 is FNHDT and CDR2 SITEND (reference sequence). The CDR3 loop is CASSTVDRGHTEVFF. Partial CDR3 DNA: TGTGCCAGCAGTACGGTGGACAGGGGGCACACA. Combining the CDR3 with reference TRBV19 and TRBJ1-1 gives the whole variable domain GGIITQTPKFLIGQEGQKLTLKCQQNFNHDTMYWYRQDSGKGLRLIYYSITENDLQKGDLSEGYDASREKKSSFSLTVTSAQKNEMAVFLCASSTVDRGHTEVFFGKGTRLTVV.

This clone was counted at least ten times. Gene names are mouse gene names. The observed sequence ends 4 residues before the CDR3 terminus, with the missing tail filled in from the germline J gene. The gene calls are TRBV14 and TRBJ2-1; 9 bases agree with TRBD1. This CDR3 is 15 amino acids long. The J segment lost 1 base and the V segment lost 5 bases, leaving 4 bases of the junction unmatched. From germline, CDR1 is SGHDT and CDR2 FRDEAV. The CDR3 bases that were read are TGTGCCAGCAGCCCCGGGACAGGGAACTATGCT. Encoded protein: CASSPGTGNYA. The full CDR3 reads CASSPGTGNYAEQFF.

In this sample, this clone turned up a few times. Gene names follow the mouse nomenclature. The read comes to an end 4 residues before the CDR3 does, leaving the germline J gene to fill in the end. This rearrangement joins TRBV13-3 to TRBJ2-4; D uncertain. The germline CDR1 and CDR2 sequences are NNHDY and SYVADS. V lost 0 bases to trimming and J lost 0 bases, with 8 bases between them. CDR3 length: 15 residues. CDR3 amino acids: CASSDGQSSQNTLYF. The sequenced part of the CDR3 DNA is TGTGCCAGCAGTGATGGACAATCTAGTCAAAAC.